This TCR beta chain was profiled in a study of a mutant IDH1 vaccine in newly diagnosed glioma. Study at large: Vaccination started 4-6 weeks after radiotherapy alone, or with temozolomide cycles.

Libraries were prepared by immunoSEQ multiplex PCR; TCRdb keeps only in-frame clonotypes and omits some of them. Of around 70,000 clones listed, more than 85% were seen once; the top ten hold about 2%. Note on this clone: No antigen is known for it.

Noted time point: week 35, safety follow-up. A 20-mer mutant IDH1 peptide at 300 ug was injected subcutaneously with topical imiquimod. Study results and limitations: The authors found pseudoprogression apparently unrelated to changes in top peripheral T cell clonotypes. Altogether, 93.3% of patients exhibited vaccine-induced immune responses.

Germline CDR1 and CDR2: MDHEN and SYDVKM. V gave up 3 bases and J gave up 7 bases; unmatched junction bases: 9. The CDR3 loop spans 15 amino acids. The sample here was PBMCs, taken from a glioma patient whose treatment included an IDH1 peptide vaccine. V gene TRBV28 combines with J gene TRBJ2-7; 10 positions agree with TRBD2. This clonotype originated in a man younger than 40 with glioma. The CDR3 DNA reads TGTGCCAGCAGTTTTAGAATAGCGGGAGGTAGGGAGCAGTACTTC. This sequence encodes CASSFRIAGGREQYF.